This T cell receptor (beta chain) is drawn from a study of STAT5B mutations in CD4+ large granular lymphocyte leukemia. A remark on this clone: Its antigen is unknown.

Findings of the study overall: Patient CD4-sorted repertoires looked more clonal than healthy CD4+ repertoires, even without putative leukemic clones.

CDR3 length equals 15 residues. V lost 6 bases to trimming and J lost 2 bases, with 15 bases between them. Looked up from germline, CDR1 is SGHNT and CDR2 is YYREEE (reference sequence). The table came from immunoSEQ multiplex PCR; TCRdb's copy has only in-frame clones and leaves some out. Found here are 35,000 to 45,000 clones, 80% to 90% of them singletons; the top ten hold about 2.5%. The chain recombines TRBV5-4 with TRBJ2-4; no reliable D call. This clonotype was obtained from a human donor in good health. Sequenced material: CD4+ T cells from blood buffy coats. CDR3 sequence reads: CASTITGKSKNIQYF. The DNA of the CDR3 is TGTGCCAGCACGATAACGGGCAAGTCCAAAAACATTCAGTACTTC.